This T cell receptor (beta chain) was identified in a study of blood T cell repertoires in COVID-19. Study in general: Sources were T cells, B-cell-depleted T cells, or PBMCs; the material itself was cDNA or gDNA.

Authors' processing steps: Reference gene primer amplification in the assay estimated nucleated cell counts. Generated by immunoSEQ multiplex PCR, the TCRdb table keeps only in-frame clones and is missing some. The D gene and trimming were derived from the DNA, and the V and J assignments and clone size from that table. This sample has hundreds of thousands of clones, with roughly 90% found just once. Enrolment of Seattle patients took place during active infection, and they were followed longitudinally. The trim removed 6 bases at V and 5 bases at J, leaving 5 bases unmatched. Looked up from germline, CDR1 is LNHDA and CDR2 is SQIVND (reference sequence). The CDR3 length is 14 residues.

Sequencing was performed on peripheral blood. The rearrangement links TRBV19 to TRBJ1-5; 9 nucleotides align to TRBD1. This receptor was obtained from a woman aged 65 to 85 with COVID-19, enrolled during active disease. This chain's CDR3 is CASSPGQGHQPQHF. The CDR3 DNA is TGTGCCAGTAGCCCAGGACAGGGGCATCAGCCCCAGCATTTT.